Following are 4 T cell receptor beta chains from one sample sequenced in a study of blood T cells in healthy people across ages. With a J-beta primer mix and a sample-barcoded 5' primer, a second PCR ran about 7 to 11 cycles. From the 5' RACE reads, TCRdb called clonotypes with MiXCR, one entry per CDR3 protein. The sample includes about 1 million distinct CDR3 sequences, 20% to 25% of them seen just once. The data were also submitted as part of a second study, on T cells of mothers and their children.

The specimen was blood. The receptors here all came from a girl aged 2-10 years in good health.

This clonotype was seen a few times. The CDR3 reads CASSQGVQGYQETQYF. Here the CDR3 DNA reads TGCGCCAGCAGCCAAGGCGTACAGGGGTACCAAGAGACCCAGTACTTC. The J gene is TRBJ2-5, the V gene TRBV4-3, with 7 positions matching TRBD1. V lost 1 base, J lost 0 bases, and 5 bases stayed unmatched. The V gene's germline CDR1 is LGHNA and CDR2 YSLEER. The CDR3 length is 16 residues.

The rearrangement joins TRBV7-9 to TRBJ2-5, with unresolved D. Germline V lookup: CDR1 SEHNR, CDR2 FQNEAQ (reference sequence). The CDR3 extends over 15 amino acids. V was pared by 1 base and J by 1 base, with 10 bases between. The CDR3 reads CASSLGAFTQETQYF. The CDR3 coding sequence is TGTGCCAGCAGCTTAGGAGCCTTCACCCAAGAGACCCAGTACTTC.

This clonotype has just one count. V and J are TRBV11-2 and TRBJ1-6; a weak D match, TRBD1 (5 bases). V was cut by 2 bases and J by 8 bases, with 16 bases left in between. The germline V gene encodes CDR1 SGHAT and CDR2 FQNNGV. CDR3 length: 16 amino acids. CDR3 nucleotides: TGTGCCAGCAGCTTATTGGCAGGGCTTATGGATTCACCCCTCCACTTT. Its protein product is CASSLLAGLMDSPLHF.

This chain connects TRBV5-5 to TRBJ2-1, with D perhaps TRBD1 or TRBD2 (5 bases each). Per germline, CDR1 SGHKS and CDR2 YYEKEE (reference sequence). V was shortened by 7 bases and J by 4 bases, with 12 bases between the two germline ends. The CDR3 runs 13 residues. The CDR3 sequence: CASGAGPYNEQFF. Here the CDR3 DNA reads TGTGCCAGCGGGGCGGGTCCGTACAATGAGCAGTTCTTC.